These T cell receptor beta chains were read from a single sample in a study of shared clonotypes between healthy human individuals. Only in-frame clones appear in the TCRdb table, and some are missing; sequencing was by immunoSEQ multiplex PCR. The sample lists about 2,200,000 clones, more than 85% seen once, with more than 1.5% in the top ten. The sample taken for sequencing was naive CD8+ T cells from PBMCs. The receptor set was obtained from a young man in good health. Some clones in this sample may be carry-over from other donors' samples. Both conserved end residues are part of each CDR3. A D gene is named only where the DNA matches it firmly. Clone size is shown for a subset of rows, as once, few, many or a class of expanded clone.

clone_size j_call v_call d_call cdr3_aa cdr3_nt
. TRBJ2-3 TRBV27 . CASSPRDEGTDTQYF TGTGCCAGCAGTCCCCGGGACGAAGGGACAGATACGCAGTATTTT
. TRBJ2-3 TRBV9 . CASSDDLLKSTDTQYF TGTGCCAGCAGCGATGACTTGCTTAAAAGCACAGATACGCAGTATTTT
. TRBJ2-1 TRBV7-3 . CASSPLQGPYNEQFF TGTGCCAGCAGCCCCCTGCAGGGGCCCTACAATGAGCAGTTCTTC
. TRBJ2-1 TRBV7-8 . CASSLAGASSYNEQFF TGTGCCAGCAGCTTAGCAGGAGCGAGCTCCTACAATGAGCAGTTCTTC
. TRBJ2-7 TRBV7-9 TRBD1 CASSRPGTGEYEQYF TGTGCCAGCAGCCGCCCCGGGACAGGGGAGTACGAGCAGTACTTC
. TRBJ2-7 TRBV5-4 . CASSLVESYEQYF TGTGCCAGCAGCTTGGTCGAATCCTACGAGCAGTACTTC
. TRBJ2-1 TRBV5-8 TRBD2 CASSPTGPSGNEQFF TGTGCCAGCAGCCCGACTGGGCCTAGCGGAAACGAGCAGTTCTTC
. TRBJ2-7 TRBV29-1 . CSVEGSSTGYEQYF TGCAGCGTTGAAGGAAGCAGTACCGGCTACGAGCAGTACTTC
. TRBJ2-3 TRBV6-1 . CASRDGFSTDTQYF TGTGCCAGCAGGGACGGCTTTAGCACAGATACGCAGTATTTT
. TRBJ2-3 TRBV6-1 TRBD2 CASSEVPLGLDLLRDTQYF TGTGCCAGCAGTGAAGTTCCCCTCGGACTAGATCTTTTACGAGATACGCAGTATTTT
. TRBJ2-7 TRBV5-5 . CASSSSVGASYEQYF TGTGCCAGCAGCTCATCGGTAGGGGCGTCCTACGAGCAGTACTTC
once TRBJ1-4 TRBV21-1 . CASSPPGTGDEKLFF TGTGCCAGCAGCCCTCCCGGGACAGGGGACGAAAAACTGTTTTTT
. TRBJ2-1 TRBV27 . CASSLWASAYNEQFF TGTGCCAGCAGTTTATGGGCTAGCGCCTACAATGAGCAGTTCTTC
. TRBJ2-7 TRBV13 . CASSLGGAGSYEQYF TGTGCCAGCAGCTTAGGCGGGGCGGGCTCCTACGAGCAGTACTTC
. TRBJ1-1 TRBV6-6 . CASSYPDPGVNTEAFF TGTGCCAGCAGTTACCCGGACCCGGGGGTGAACACTGAAGCTTTCTTT
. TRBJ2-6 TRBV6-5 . CASSRGRGANVLTF TGTGCCAGCAGCAGGGGGAGGGGGGCCAACGTCCTGACTTTC
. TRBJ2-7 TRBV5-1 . CASSEQGYEQYF TGCGCCAGCAGCGAACAGGGATACGAGCAGTACTTC
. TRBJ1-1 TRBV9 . CASSGDWGSNTEAFF TGTGCCAGCAGCGGAGATTGGGGGTCCAACACTGAAGCTTTCTTT
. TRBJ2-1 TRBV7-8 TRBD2 CASISGRGLNEQFF TGTGCCAGCATCAGCGGGAGGGGTCTCAATGAGCAGTTCTTC
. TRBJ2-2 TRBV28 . CASSLKGLTLVGELFF TGTGCCAGCAGTTTAAAGGGACTGACCCTTGTCGGGGAGCTGTTTTTT
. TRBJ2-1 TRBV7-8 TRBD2 CASSPRGRDPIDEQFF TGTGCCAGCAGCCCTCGGGGGAGGGACCCTATTGATGAGCAGTTCTTC
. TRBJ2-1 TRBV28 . CASSLRGANNEQFF TGTGCCAGCAGTTTAAGGGGAGCGAACAATGAGCAGTTCTTC
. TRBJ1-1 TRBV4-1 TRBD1 CASSPGTGANTEAFF TGCGCCAGCAGCCCTGGGACAGGGGCTAACACTGAAGCTTTCTTT
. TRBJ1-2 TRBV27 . CASSPMGSGYTF TGTGCCAGCAGCCCCATGGGAAGTGGCTACACCTTC
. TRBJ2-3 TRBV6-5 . CASSQGVTDTQYF TGTGCCAGCAGTCAAGGGGTGACAGATACGCAGTATTTT
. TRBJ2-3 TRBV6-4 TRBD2 CASRSGRGDTQYF TGTGCCAGCAGGAGCGGGAGGGGAGATACGCAGTATTTT
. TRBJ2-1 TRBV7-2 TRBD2 CASSLGGSGIYNEQFF TGTGCCAGCAGCTTAGGTGGTAGCGGGATCTACAATGAGCAGTTCTTC
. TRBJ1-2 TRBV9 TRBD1 CASSDTPGTAKREGYTF TGTGCCAGCAGCGATACTCCCGGGACAGCAAAACGGGAGGGCTACACCTTC
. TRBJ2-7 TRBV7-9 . CASSSPFDGPSYEQYF TGTGCCAGCAGCTCTCCCTTTGACGGCCCGTCCTACGAGCAGTACTTC
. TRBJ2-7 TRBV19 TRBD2 CASSIREGDEQYF TGTGCCAGTAGTATCCGGGAGGGGGACGAGCAGTACTTC